This record covers a single TCR beta chain. Trimming left V 7 bases short and J 0 bases short, with 14 bases between. Germline-derived CDR1 and CDR2 are MDHEN and SYDVKM. This CDR3 has 15 amino acids. This entry comes from a study of technical replicates of blood from several donors. TCRdb's copy holds only in-frame clones and misses some; the assay was immunoSEQ multiplex PCR. The sample lists approximately 85,000 clones, about 91% seen once, with 0.27% in the top ten. The sample was T cells isolated from PBMCs. The rearrangement uses TRBV28 and TRBJ2-3, with D unclear. The source of this sequence is a human donor in good health. The DNA for the CDR3 is TGTGCCAGCACCCCGTCCCTCCTTAGCACAGATACGCAGTATTTT. It is translated as CASTPSLLSTDTQYF.